These T cell receptor beta chains were read from a single sample in a study of neoadjuvant anti-PD-1 for oral cavity cancer. The table came from immunoSEQ multiplex PCR; TCRdb's copy has only in-frame clones and leaves some out. The sample has about 9,600 clones, roughly 66% seen once. Sequenced material: PBMCs, taken after nivolumab (anti-PD-1) treatment. Receptors were obtained from a person between 35 and 79 years old with oral cavity squamous cell carcinoma. Each CDR3 is given with its conserved first and last residue. A D gene is named only where the DNA matches it firmly. Part of the rows lack a size; the others show once, few, many or a class for expanded clones.

D gene	V gene	J gene	clone size	CDR3 protein	CDR3 DNA
TRBD1	TRBV6-1	TRBJ1-1	NA	CASSQGTGGFTEAFF	TGTGCCAGCAGCCAAGGGACAGGGGGCTTCACTGAAGCTTTCTTT
NA	TRBV2	TRBJ1-2	NA	CASVPGPYFNYGYTF	TGTGCCAGTGTGCCGGGACCTTATTTTAACTATGGCTACACCTTC
NA	TRBV21-1	TRBJ1-4	once	CASSNGYSLGISEKLFF	TGTGCCAGCAGTAACGGATATTCGCTTGGAATTTCTGAAAAACTGTTTTTT
TRBD2	TRBV7-2	TRBJ2-7	NA	CASSSGLARSYEQYF	TGTGCCAGCAGCTCCGGACTAGCGAGATCCTACGAGCAGTACTTC
TRBD2	TRBV4-2	TRBJ2-1	once	CASSQTSGGQGDEQFF	TGTGCCAGCAGCCAGACTAGCGGGGGCCAAGGGGATGAGCAGTTCTTC
TRBD1	TRBV7-8	TRBJ2-2	NA	CASSLGDRATGELFF	TGTGCCAGCAGCTTAGGGGACAGGGCAACCGGGGAGCTGTTTTTT
NA	TRBV19	TRBJ1-3	few	CASSMLAGVGNTIYF	TGTGCCAGTAGTATGCTGGCGGGAGTCGGAAACACCATATATTTT
NA	TRBV9	TRBJ1-1	few	CASSVGAINTEAFF	TGTGCCAGCAGCGTGGGGGCGATTAACACTGAAGCTTTCTTT
NA	TRBV11-2	TRBJ2-2	few	CASSLVVGVGELFF	TGTGCCAGCAGCTTAGTGGTAGGGGTTGGGGAGCTGTTTTTT
NA	TRBV28	TRBJ2-7	few	CASSLPRTGEQYF	TGTGCCAGCAGTTTACCCAGGACGGGGGAGCAGTACTTC
TRBD2	TRBV5-1	TRBJ2-3	once	CASSLPQLGGGATDTQYF	TGCGCCAGCAGCTTGCCCCAATTGGGCGGGGGGGCAACAGATACGCAGTATTTT
NA	TRBV6-1	TRBJ1-2	NA	CASSETGRGGYTF	TGTGCCAGCAGTGAAACAGGCAGGGGTGGCTACACCTTC
TRBD2	TRBV27	TRBJ2-7	NA	CASSFGAGGTYEQYF	TGTGCCAGCAGTTTTGGAGCGGGGGGGACCTACGAGCAGTACTTC
TRBD2	TRBV11-2	TRBJ2-2	NA	CASRHSKGGTGELFF	TGTGCCAGCAGACATTCTAAGGGAGGGACCGGGGAGCTGTTTTTT
NA	TRBV2	TRBJ1-1	NA	CASSPQPSTEAFF	TGTGCCAGCAGTCCCCAACCGTCTACTGAAGCTTTCTTT
NA	TRBV6-1	TRBJ1-5	NA	CASSAGVFSNQPQHF	TGTGCCAGCAGTGCTGGGGTTTTTAGCAATCAGCCCCAGCATTTT
TRBD2	TRBV28	TRBJ2-1	NA	CASYGSGTSGSWEQFF	TGTGCCAGCTACGGGTCCGGGACTAGCGGGAGTTGGGAGCAGTTCTTC
NA	TRBV28	TRBJ2-3	NA	CASSSYVLRLDTQYF	TGTGCCAGCAGTTCCTACGTACTACGGCTGGATACGCAGTATTTT
TRBD1	TRBV6-1	TRBJ1-6	few	CASRGTVGSPLHF	TGTGCCAGCAGAGGGACAGTAGGATCACCCCTCCACTTT
NA	TRBV6-5	TRBJ2-1	NA	CASSYPDFGSYNEQFF	TGTGCCAGCAGTTACCCCGACTTTGGCTCCTACAATGAGCAGTTCTTC
NA	TRBV9	TRBJ1-2	few	CASSPPVPRAGAQGNYGYTF	TGTGCCAGCAGCCCCCCCGTCCCTCGGGCAGGGGCCCAGGGGAACTATGGCTACACCTTC
TRBD1	TRBV27	TRBJ1-5	few	CASSTGTGGQPQHF	TGTGCCAGCAGCACGGGGACAGGGGGGCAGCCCCAGCATTTT
TRBD1	TRBV5-8	TRBJ1-5	NA	CASRRRGQGHQPQHF	TGTGCCAGCAGGCGGAGGGGACAGGGACATCAGCCCCAGCATTTT
NA	TRBV6-5	TRBJ2-7	once	CASSYDRTYEQYF	TGTGCCAGCAGTTACGACAGGACCTACGAGCAGTACTTC
TRBD1	TRBV6-1	TRBJ1-1	few	CASKPPTGGRTEAFF	TGTGCCAGCAAACCTCCGACAGGGGGGAGAACTGAAGCTTTCTTT
NA	TRBV28	TRBJ1-1	few	CASSFQSRFDTEAFF	TGTGCCAGCAGTTTTCAGTCTCGGTTTGACACTGAAGCTTTCTTT
NA	TRBV4-1	TRBJ1-3	NA	CASSLQEGTGSGNTIYF	TGCGCCAGCAGCCTCCAGGAAGGTACGGGCTCTGGAAACACCATATATTTT
TRBD2	TRBV5-1	TRBJ2-3	NA	CASSWGLASDTQYF	TGCGCCAGCAGCTGGGGACTAGCGTCCGATACGCAGTATTTT
NA	TRBV6-5	TRBJ1-1	NA	CASSPFGRLNTEAFF	TGTGCCAGCAGCCCTTTCGGACGGCTGAACACTGAAGCTTTCTTT
TRBD2	TRBV5-1	TRBJ2-7	NA	CASSSGLAGGLFSYEQYF	TGCGCCAGCAGCTCGGGACTAGCGGGAGGTCTTTTCTCCTACGAGCAGTACTTC
NA	TRBV19	TRBJ1-1	NA	CATARGAAQNTEAFF	TGTGCCACCGCACGGGGGGCAGCACAGAACACTGAAGCTTTCTTT
NA	TRBV7-9	TRBJ2-5	once	CASSFLGRFQETQYF	TGTGCCAGCAGCTTCCTAGGGCGCTTTCAAGAGACCCAGTACTTC
TRBD2	TRBV19	TRBJ2-5	NA	CASSVGLAGETQYF	TGTGCCAGTAGTGTGGGACTAGCTGGAGAGACCCAGTACTTC
NA	TRBV7-6	TRBJ2-2	NA	CASSLGSNTGELFF	TGTGCCAGCAGCTTAGGCTCAAACACCGGGGAGCTGTTTTTT
NA	TRBV6-1	TRBJ1-2	NA	CASLGGATPGGYTF	TGTGCCAGCTTGGGTGGGGCCACTCCCGGAGGCTACACCTTC
TRBD1	TRBV4-1	TRBJ2-1	NA	CASSQEMGTGGIGREQFF	TGCGCCAGCAGCCAAGAAATGGGGACAGGAGGGATTGGTAGGGAGCAGTTCTTC
NA	TRBV2	TRBJ1-3	NA	CASSEAPGRGNTIYF	TGTGCCAGCAGTGAAGCCCCAGGGAGGGGAAACACCATATATTTT
NA	TRBV19	TRBJ1-2	NA	CASSPLRYGYTF	TGTGCCAGTAGTCCCCTTCGCTATGGCTACACCTTC
NA	TRBV5-1	TRBJ1-5	once	CASSAQHRKNQPQHF	TGCGCCAGCAGCGCCCAGCACAGGAAGAATCAGCCCCAGCATTTT
NA	TRBV7-9	TRBJ2-7	once	CASSLRGLAVYEQYF	TGTGCCAGCAGCCTACGGGGGCTAGCGGTCTACGAGCAGTACTTC
TRBD1	TRBV19	TRBJ2-7	NA	CASSFDRGPSYEQYF	TGTGCCAGTAGTTTCGACAGGGGTCCCTCCTACGAGCAGTACTTC
NA	TRBV7-6	TRBJ2-5	NA	CASSANGAQQETQYF	TGTGCCAGCAGCGCCAATGGGGCACAACAAGAGACCCAGTACTTC
TRBD2	TRBV4-2	TRBJ2-7	few	CASSQVAAGGSDEQYF	TGTGCCAGCAGCCAAGTTGCAGCGGGAGGATCCGACGAGCAGTACTTC
NA	TRBV20-1	TRBJ2-5	NA	CSAVGGTQYF	TGCAGTGCCGTTGGGGGGACCCAGTACTTC
NA	TRBV21-1	TRBJ2-7	NA	CASRGVEQYF	TGTGCCAGCAGAGGGGTCGAGCAGTACTTC
TRBD1	TRBV11-2	TRBJ1-1	NA	CASSFSGQQNTEAFF	TGTGCCAGCAGCTTCTCGGGACAGCAAAACACTGAAGCTTTCTTT
TRBD1	TRBV11-2	TRBJ1-2	NA	CASSPGTGGNYGYTF	TGTGCCAGCAGCCCCGGGACAGGGGGTAACTATGGCTACACCTTC
TRBD1	TRBV7-6	TRBJ2-2	NA	CASSLRGQVGELFF	TGTGCCAGCAGCTTAAGAGGACAGGTCGGGGAGCTGTTTTTT
NA	TRBV5-1	TRBJ2-7	NA	CASSFPLTGAYEQYF	TGCGCCAGCAGCTTCCCTCTGACGGGAGCCTACGAGCAGTACTTC
TRBD1	TRBV27	TRBJ2-1	NA	CATGGLGASYNEQFF	TGTGCCACAGGGGGCCTGGGCGCGTCGTACAATGAGCAGTTCTTC
NA	TRBV5-6	TRBJ1-4	NA	CASTLWATNEKLFF	TGTGCCAGCACGCTTTGGGCAACTAATGAAAAACTGTTTTTT
TRBD1	TRBV28	TRBJ1-6	NA	CASSLMDRENSPLHF	TGTGCCAGCAGTTTGATGGACAGGGAAAATTCACCCCTCCACTTT
TRBD1	TRBV23-1	TRBJ1-2	few	CASSQPIDRVGYGYTF	TGCGCCAGCAGTCAACCGATTGACAGGGTTGGCTATGGCTACACCTTC